The present T cell receptor beta chain was sequenced within a study of shared clonotypes between healthy human individuals. Method: immunoSEQ multiplex PCR; TCRdb's copy keeps in-frame clones and lacks some. The sample carries about 1.5 million clones, 95% to 99% recorded once. Sequencing was done on a sample of naive CD4+ T cells sorted from blood. Documented subset: CD45RA+ positively selected. The sequence was collected from a man aged 30-40 years in good health.

The DNA for the CDR3 is TGCGCCAGCAGCTTGGATGGCCGAACAGGGGCCTGGTACAATGAGCAGTTCTTC. This codes for CASSLDGRTGAWYNEQFF. This rearrangement joins TRBV5-1 to TRBJ2-1, with 7 positions matching TRBD1. Germline V CDR1 and CDR2: SGHRS, YFSETQ. J gave up 4 bases and V 0 bases, and 13 bases lay outside the gene matches. The length of the CDR3 is 18 residues.